This T cell receptor beta chain was captured in a study of blood T cell repertoires in COVID-19. About the research overall: COVID-19 samples collected from the United States, Italy and Spain covered acute and convalescent phases.

After removal of 4 bases from V and 4 bases from J, the junction contained 10 bases not matched to a gene. CDR3 length: 16 residues. Germline V gene lookup returns CDR1 SGHAT and CDR2 FQNNGV. Source study methods: Estimation of nucleated cell counts relied on the amplification of reference gene primers. Profiled with immunoSEQ multiplex PCR; TCRdb holds only in-frame clones, not every one. V and J calls and clone size are those listed in that table; D and trimming were worked out from the DNA. Here the sample spans roughly 65,000 clones, around 83% being singletons. The sequence was obtained from a woman aged 80 or over with active or convalescent COVID-19. This rearrangement joins TRBV11-2 to TRBJ1-1, with 9 bases identical to TRBD1. Sequenced material: peripheral blood. The CDR3 is CASSSGQGGSPTEAFF. The CDR3 DNA sequence: TGTGCCAGCAGCTCGGGACAGGGAGGGTCCCCCACTGAAGCTTTCTTT.